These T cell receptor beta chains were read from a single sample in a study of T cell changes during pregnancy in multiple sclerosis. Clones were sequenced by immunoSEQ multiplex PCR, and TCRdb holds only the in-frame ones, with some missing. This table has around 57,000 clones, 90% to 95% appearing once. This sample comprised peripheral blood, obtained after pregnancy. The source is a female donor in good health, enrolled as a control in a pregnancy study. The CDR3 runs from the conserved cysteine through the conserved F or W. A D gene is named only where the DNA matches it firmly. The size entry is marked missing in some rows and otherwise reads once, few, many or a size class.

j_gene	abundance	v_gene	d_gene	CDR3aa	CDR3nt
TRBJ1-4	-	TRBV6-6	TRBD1	CASSSWRGTANEKLFF	TGTGCCAGCAGTTCCTGGAGGGGGACAGCTAATGAAAAACTGTTTTTT
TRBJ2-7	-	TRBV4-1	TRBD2	CASSQGATSGGVSSYEQYF	TGCGCCAGCAGCCAAGGGGCGACTAGCGGGGGGGTAAGCTCCTACGAGCAGTACTTC
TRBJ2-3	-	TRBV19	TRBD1	CASSYQGVGDTQYF	TGTGCCAGTAGTTACCAGGGGGTGGGAGATACGCAGTATTTT
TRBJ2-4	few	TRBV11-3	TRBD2	CASSLGTSGDIQYF	TGTGCCAGCAGCTTAGGGACTAGCGGGGACATTCAGTACTTC
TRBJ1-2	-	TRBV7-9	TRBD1	CASSPGGDGYTF	TGTGCCAGCAGCCCAGGGGGCGATGGCTACACCTTC
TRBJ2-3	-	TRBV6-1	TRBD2	CASSASAGTSGGRVNTQYF	TGTGCCAGCAGTGCCTCGGCGGGGACTAGCGGGGGTAGAGTAAATACGCAGTATTTT
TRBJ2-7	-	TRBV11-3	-	CASSLRPTLYEQYF	TGTGCCAGCAGCTTGAGGCCCACCCTCTACGAGCAGTACTTC
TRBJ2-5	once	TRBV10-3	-	CAISESRGQETQYF	TGTGCCATCAGTGAGTCGCGGGGCCAAGAGACCCAGTACTTC
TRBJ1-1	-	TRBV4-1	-	CASSLWTENTEAFF	TGCGCCAGCAGCCTTTGGACAGAGAACACTGAAGCTTTCTTT
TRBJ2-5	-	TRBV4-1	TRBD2	CASSGLAGVGETQYF	TGCGCCAGCAGTGGATTAGCGGGGGTGGGAGAGACCCAGTACTTC
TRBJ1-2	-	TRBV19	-	CASSPGHILNYGYTF	TGTGCCAGTTCCCCGGGACACATCCTTAACTATGGCTACACCTTC
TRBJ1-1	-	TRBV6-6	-	CASRKQGDGAFF	TGTGCCAGCAGGAAACAGGGAGATGGTGCTTTCTTT
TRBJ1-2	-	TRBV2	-	CASSEGAGLTAVNF	TGTGCCAGCAGTGAAGGTGCAGGGCTTACAGCAGTCAACTTC
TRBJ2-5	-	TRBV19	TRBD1	CASSSRTGVWETQYF	TGTGCCAGTAGTTCAAGGACAGGGGTCTGGGAGACCCAGTACTTC
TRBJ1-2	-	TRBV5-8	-	CASSLGGGWINYGYTF	TGTGCCAGCAGCTTAGGTGGCGGGTGGATTAACTATGGCTACACCTTC
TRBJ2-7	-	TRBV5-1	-	CASSLEGAGSYEQYF	TGCGCCAGCAGCTTGGAAGGGGCCGGCTCCTACGAGCAGTACTTC